These 25 T cell receptor beta chains share one sample of origin, sequenced in a study of CD8+CD57+ T cells in acquired aplastic anemia. The use of genomic DNA as template underpinned the TCR beta VDJ and CDR3 profiling. TCRdb reprocessed the reads via MiXCR and lists one record per CDR3 protein. The data contain just over 400,000 distinct CDR3 sequences, just under 70% of them seen just once; the ten biggest clones take up 3.5% to 4.5%. Material: sorted CD4+, CD8+, or CD8+CD57+ T cells (not recorded which) from PBMCs. These TCRs come from a human donor in good health, serving as a control.

The chain uses TRBV5-4 and TRBJ1-4; 7 bases line up with TRBD1. Germline V lookup: CDR1 SGHNT, CDR2 YYREEE (reference sequence). The CDR3 length is 16 residues. The V segment lost 7 bases and the J segment 6 bases; nucleotides outside the gene matches: 15. CDR3 residues: CASGQGRAGGYEKLFF. As DNA, the CDR3 is TGTGCCAGCGGGCAGGGGCGCGCAGGGGGTTATGAAAAACTGTTTTTT. The whole variable domain, remainder taken from reference TRBV5-4 and TRBJ1-4, is ETGVTQSPTHLIKTRGQQVTLRCSSQSGHNTVSWYQQALGQGPQFIFQYYREEENGRGNFPPRFSGLQFPNYSSELNVNALELDDSALYLCASGQGRAGGYEKLFFGSGTQLSVL.

The table lists this clonotype with a count of one. The final CDR3 position lacks the conserved phenylalanine or tryptophan, pointing to a likely read error. It is unclear where the CDR3 begins or ends on the DNA, so no DNA is shown, and the CDR3 is as TCRdb lists it. The chain is built from TRBV7-7 and TRBJ1-2; whether TRBD1, the table's D call, matches the DNA was not checked. Both ends counted, the CDR3 spans 13 residues. CDR1 is SSHAT and CDR2 is FNYEAQ in the germline V gene (reference sequence). The CDR3 loop is CASSLSRGRGWTD.

Many counts were recorded for this clonotype. The chain carries TRBV5-1 and TRBJ1-5; unclear D gene. The CDR3 totals 15 residues. Germline assignment: CDR1 SGHRS and CDR2 YFSETQ. Trimming removed 0 bases from V and 3 bases from J, with 10 bases in between. In nucleotides, the CDR3 is TGCGCCAGCAGCTTGGAGGGCAGTAACAATCAGCCCCAGCATTTT. Its protein product is CASSLEGSNNQPQHF.

Details on this clonotype: A much larger clone differs by one base, so this may be a read error. V and J are TRBV20-1 and TRBJ1-4; D possibly corresponds to TRBD1 (5 bases). The CDR3 is 13 residues long. Germline CDR1 reads DFQATT; CDR2 reads SNEGSKA (reference sequence). The CDR3 is CSATPPGDEKLVF. The CDR3 nucleotides are TGCAGTGCCACCCCCCCGGGGGATGAAAAACTGGTTTTT.

The chain recombines TRBV7-6 with TRBJ2-5; D might be TRBD2 (7 bases). The CDR3 has 16 amino acids. The germline V gene has CDR1 SGHVS and CDR2 FNYEAQ. V lost 6 bases, J lost 4 bases, and 21 bases lay in between. The CDR3 reads CASSAREGGRGETQYF. CDR3 DNA: TGTGCCAGCAGTGCTCGCGAGGGGGGGCGGGGAGAGACCCAGTACTTC. The variable domain in full, completed from reference TRBV7-6 and TRBJ2-5, reads GAGVSQSPRYKVTKRGQDVALRCDPISGHVSLYWYRQALGQGPEFLTYFNYEAQQDKSGLPNDRFSAERPEGSISTLTIQRTEQRDSAMYRCASSAREGGRGETQYFGPGTRLLVL.

This clonotype was counted at least ten times. The chain carries TRBV2 and TRBJ1-1; 7 bases match TRBD1. Germline values: CDR1 SNHLY, CDR2 FYNNEI. The V and J ends lost 7 bases and 8 bases, in that order; junction bases with no gene match: 4. The CDR3 covers 11 residues. The CDR3 nucleotides are TGTGCCAGCACCATGGACAGGGAAGCTTTCTTT. Residues: CASTMDREAFF.

This chain links TRBV9 with TRBJ2-5; a possible D gene is TRBD2 (6 bases). The germline V and J ends were trimmed by 1 base and 11 bases, with 21 bases remaining between them. This CDR3 is built from 15 residues. Germline CDR1 and CDR2: SGDLS and YYNGEE. CDR3 sequence reads: CASSVCSGRLHLQYF. The CDR3 DNA is TGTGCCAGCAGCGTATGTTCGGGGAGGCTACACCTTCAGTACTTC. Supplemented by reference TRBV9 and TRBJ2-5, the full variable domain reads DSGVTQTPKHLITATGQRVTLRCSPRSGDLSVYWYQQSLDQGLQFLIQYYNGEERAKGNILERFSAQQFPDLHSELNLSSLELGDSALYFCASSVCSGRLHLQYFGPGTRLLVL.

The chain has TRBV27 and TRBJ1-4, with 9 positions matching TRBD1. This CDR3 has 15 residues. J lost 8 bases, V lost 6 bases, and 10 bases had no gene match. Germline assignment: CDR1 MNHEY and CDR2 SMNVEV (reference sequence). The CDR3 loop reads CASSGWGQGEEKLFF. The CDR3 DNA follows: TGTGCCAGCAGCGGGTGGGGACAGGGAGAAGAAAAACTGTTTTTT.

V usage is TRBV7-2 and J usage is TRBJ1-1; weak D call: TRBD1 (6 bases). Trimming took 6 bases from V and 13 from J, leaving 24 bases between them. Germline V lookup: CDR1 SGHTA, CDR2 FQGNSA. CDR3 length: 14 amino acids. CDR3 residues: CASSIGGGESGDFF. DNA of the CDR3: TGTGCCAGCAGTATAGGGGGGGGGGAGTCTGGCGATTTCTTT.

The rearrangement uses TRBV20-1 and TRBJ1-4, with no clear D. The germline V gene encodes CDR1 DFQATT and CDR2 SNEGSKA (reference sequence). There are 14 residues in the CDR3. V lost 5 bases and J 14 bases, leaving 24 bases between the germline ends. Here the CDR3 reads CSAGRQEGNSGLFF. The CDR3 region has the DNA TGCAGTGCTGGGCGGCAGGAGGGAAACAGTGGTCTGTTTTTT.

This clonotype has just one count. This likely comes from a read error, as the CDR3 has no conserved phenylalanine or tryptophan at its end. The limits of the CDR3 on the DNA are not certain, so only TCRdb's listed CDR3 is given. The rearrangement joins TRBV20-1 to TRBJ1-4. Termini included, the CDR3 measures 9 amino acids. From germline, CDR1 is DFQATT and CDR2 SNEGSKA (reference sequence). The CDR3 reads CSARDSGGI.

V gene TRBV12-3 or TRBV12-4 combines with J gene TRBJ1-2, with 7 nucleotides matching TRBD1. The CDR3 has 14 amino acids. Trimming took 5 bases from V and 5 from J; bases not matched to a gene: 8. The CDR3 here is CASSPQTGMYGYTF. The CDR3 region has the DNA TGTGCCAGCAGTCCTCAGACAGGGATGTATGGCTACACCTTC.

In the case of this clonotype: A read error may account for a junction end that differs from germline. V gene TRBV10-3 combines with J gene TRBJ1-6, with D possibly TRBD1 on 5 matching bases. Germline V CDR1 and CDR2: ENHRY, SYGVKD. This CDR3 is 14 amino acids long. The chain's CDR3 is CASSEDMENYRYHF. The CDR3 nucleotides read TGTGCCAGCAGTGAGGACATGGAAAACTATCGCTACCACTTT.

This chain joins TRBV7-9 and TRBJ2-7; either TRBD1 or TRBD2 may fit D (5 bases each). The CDR3 sequence is 16 residues long. V lost 1 base to trimming and J lost 8 bases, with 21 bases between them. From germline, CDR1 is SEHNR and CDR2 FQNEAQ (reference sequence). CDR3 in DNA: TGTGCCAGCAGCTTAGGCCCCGGGGCCTCCTACGAGCAGCAGTACTTC. Translation: CASSLGPGASYEQQYF.

This chain connects TRBV15 to TRBJ2-3; maybe TRBD1 (6 bases). CDR1 is LNHNV and CDR2 is YYDKDF in the germline V gene (reference sequence). The CDR3 has 12 amino acids. V was clipped by 2 bases and J by 10 bases, with 10 bases between them. CDR3 loop: CATSRYREAQYF. The CDR3 DNA reads as TGTGCCACCAGCAGATACAGGGAAGCGCAGTATTTT.

The chain is built from TRBV7-6 and TRBJ2-5; either TRBD1 or TRBD2 may supply D (5 bases each). The CDR3 consists of 15 residues. V gave up 5 bases and J gave up 10 bases, with 23 bases separating them. Germline lookup yields CDR1 SGHVS and CDR2 FNYEAQ. This CDR3 reads CASSPGPGPLYDQYF. The CDR3 DNA reads TGTGCCAGCAGCCCAGGACCGGGACCACTTTACGACCAGTACTTC.

The genes are TRBV20-1 and TRBJ2-7, with D perhaps matching TRBD1 or TRBD2 (5 bases each). This CDR3 is built from 13 residues. V was shortened by 3 bases and J by 7 bases, with 16 bases between the two germline ends. Germline V lookup: CDR1 DFQATT, CDR2 SNEGSKA (reference sequence). CDR3 nucleotides: TGCAGTGCTAGTATGACCGGGACGGGAGAGCAGTACTTC. Encoded protein: CSASMTGTGEQYF.

As regards this clonotype: Here the CDR3 omits its conserved ending phenylalanine or tryptophan, so a read error is the likely source. It is unclear where the CDR3 begins or ends on the DNA, so no DNA is shown, and the CDR3 is as TCRdb lists it. V gene TRBV7-2 combines with J gene TRBJ2-1; TRBD1, the table's D call, was not compared with the DNA. Germline CDR1 and CDR2: SGHTA and FQGNSA. The CDR3 spans 13 residues, counting both ends. The CDR3: CASTPRTGAEKYL.

This clonotype was counted once. Without the conserved terminal phenylalanine or tryptophan, this CDR3 likely stems from a read error. CDR3 bases: TGTGCCAGCCGACTGACAGGGACTAATGAAAAACTGTTTTTG. Translation gives CASRLTGTNEKLFL. The gene calls are TRBV7-2 and TRBJ1-4; 7 bases map to TRBD1. Germline V gene sequence: CDR1 SGHTA, CDR2 FQGNSA. CDR3 length: 14 amino acids. J was trimmed by 2 bases and V by 8 bases; bases with no gene match: 5.

This clonotype appeared a single time. The junction shows a germline mismatch at one end, possibly a read error. The V gene is TRBV7-8, the J gene TRBJ1-6, with 9 positions matching TRBD1. CDR1 is SGHVS and CDR2 is FQNEAQ in the germline V gene. This CDR3 region has 15 residues. The CDR3 sequence: CASSYGDRDLSPPHF. The CDR3 DNA follows: TGTGCCAGCAGCTATGGGGACAGGGATTTATCACCCCCCCACTTC.

On this clonotype: In this CDR3 the conserved last residue, phenylalanine or tryptophan, is missing, so a read error is likely. DNA for the CDR3: TGTGCCAGCAAACAGGGTACGGGTGGCTACACCTAC. Encoded protein: CASKQGTGGYTY. The chain employs TRBV7-2 and TRBJ1-2, with D possibly TRBD1 on 6 matching bases. The germline V gene has CDR1 SGHTA and CDR2 FQGNSA. CDR3 length: 12 residues. V was cut by 7 bases and J by 7 bases, with 13 bases left in between.

A note on this clonotype: A much more abundant neighbour one base away suggests this may be a read error. This chain connects TRBV5-1 to TRBJ1-4; D ambiguous. CDR3 length: 17 amino acids. Germline V gene lookup returns CDR1 SGHRS and CDR2 YFSETQ. This CDR3 reads CASSLFPRTATNEELFF. DNA for the CDR3: TGCGCCAGCAGCTTGTTCCCGAGGACTGCAACTAATGAAGAACTGTTTTTT.

This clonotype was seen more than once but under ten times. One junction end disagrees with the germline gene, perhaps due to a read error. J is TRBJ1-5 and V is TRBV7-2, with TRBD1 as a possible D gene (5 bases). There are 14 residues in the CDR3. Germline V gene data show CDR1 as SGHTA and CDR2 as FQGNSA. CDR3 protein: CASRTSGAAPYEQF. DNA of the CDR3: TGTGCCAGCAGGACTAGCGGGGCGGCACCTTACGAGCAGTTT.

This clonotype was recorded at least ten times. Here the CDR3 DNA reads TGTGCCAGCAGCTCGACAGGTACAGAGACCCAGTACTTC. It is translated as CASSSTGTETQYF. The V gene is TRBV6-5, the J gene TRBJ2-5, with TRBD1 as a possible D gene (6 bases). Trimming stripped 6 bases from V and 4 bases from J, with 12 bases between. The CDR3 totals 13 residues. CDR1 is MNHEY and CDR2 is SVGAGI in the germline V gene.

The gene calls are TRBV7-9 and TRBJ1-2; D possibly corresponds to TRBD1 (6 bases). The length of the CDR3 is 14 residues. CDR1 and CDR2 (germline): SEHNR, FQNEAQ (reference sequence). The V and J ends lost 5 bases and 6 bases respectively, with 16 bases between them. The CDR3 is CASSEAKPGDGYTF. The CDR3 DNA is TGTGCCAGCAGCGAAGCGAAGCCAGGGGATGGCTACACCTTC. Using reference TRBV7-9 and TRBJ1-2 for the parts outside the CDR3, the full variable domain is DTGVSQNPRHKITKRGQNVTFRCDPISEHNRLYWYRQTLGQGPEFLTYFQNEAQLEKSRLLSDRFSAERPKGSFSTLEIQRTEQGDSAMYLCASSEAKPGDGYTFGSGTRLTVV.